Below, 5 T cell receptor beta chains from the same sample are listed, as sequenced in a study of PD-L1 blockade in urothelial cancer. Specified time point: pretreatment peripheral blood. The data were produced by immunoSEQ multiplex PCR, yet TCRdb's version contains in-frame clones alone and is incomplete. Of some 66,000 clones detected, around 86% appear once; the ten largest clones hold 15%. The sequenced sample was PBMCs, obtained around atezolizumab (anti-PD-L1) treatment. These receptors were taken from a man aged 55 to 69 with urothelial cancer.

The chain employs TRBV18 and TRBJ1-1; D is uncertain. V gave up 1 base and J gave up 1 base, with 7 bases separating them. The CDR3 spans 14 residues. Germline V gene data show CDR1 as KGHSH and CDR2 as LQKENI. Here the CDR3 reads CASSPRSGNTEAFF. DNA of the CDR3: TGTGCCAGCTCACCACGGAGTGGGAACACTGAAGCTTTCTTT.

The gene calls are TRBV10-3 and TRBJ1-1, with 9 bases identical to TRBD1. The CDR3 contains 14 residues. Germline CDR1 ENHRY, CDR2 SYGVKD. V lost 3 bases to trimming and J lost 7 bases; unmatched junction nucleotides: 6. CDR3 amino acids: CAISEQGQGSEAFF. CDR3 DNA: TGTGCCATCAGTGAACAGGGACAGGGAAGTGAAGCTTTCTTT.

The chain has TRBV5-4 and TRBJ2-3; possibly TRBD1 for D (6 bases). Between the trimmed V and J ends, which lost 10 bases and 4 bases, there was a span of 22 bases. Germline-derived CDR1 and CDR2 are SGHNT and YYREEE (reference sequence). The CDR3 sequence is 15 residues long. In DNA, the CDR3 is TGTGCCGTCTCCTTGGGGGCGCTTGGCGCAGATACGCAGTATTTT. Amino acid sequence: CAVSLGALGADTQYF.

The rearrangement links TRBV2 to TRBJ2-1; 12 nucleotides agree with TRBD2. The junction had 0 bases not matched to a gene; V was cut back by 3 bases and J by 6 bases. This CDR3 spans 14 amino acids. Germline CDR1 and CDR2: SNHLY and FYNNEI. The CDR3 coding sequence is TGTGCCAGCAGTGAGACTAGCGGGGGCAATGAGCAGTTCTTC. It specifies CASSETSGGNEQFF.

This clone showed up just once. The V and J genes are TRBV5-6 and TRBJ2-3; tentatively, D is TRBD1 (6 bases). The CDR3 is 15 residues long. In germline, CDR1 is SGHDT, CDR2 YYEEEE. With 2 bases removed from V and 6 bases from J, the gap between germline ends came to 16 bases. CDR3 amino acids: CASSFGRGTGDTQYF. The CDR3 bases are TGTGCCAGCAGCTTCGGCAGGGGCACCGGGGATACGCAGTATTTT.